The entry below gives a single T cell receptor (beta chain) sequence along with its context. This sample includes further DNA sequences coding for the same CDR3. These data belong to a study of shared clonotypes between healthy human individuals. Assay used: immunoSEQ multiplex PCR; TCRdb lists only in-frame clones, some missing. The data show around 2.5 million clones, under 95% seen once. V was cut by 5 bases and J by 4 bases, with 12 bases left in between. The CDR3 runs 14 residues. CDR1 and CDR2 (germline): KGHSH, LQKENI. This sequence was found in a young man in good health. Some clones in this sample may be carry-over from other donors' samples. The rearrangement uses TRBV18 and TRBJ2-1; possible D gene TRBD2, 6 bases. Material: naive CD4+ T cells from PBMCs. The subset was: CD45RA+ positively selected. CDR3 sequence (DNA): TGTGCCAGCTCAAGCAGCGGGTCGTACAATGAGCAGTTCTTC. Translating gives CASSSSGSYNEQFF.